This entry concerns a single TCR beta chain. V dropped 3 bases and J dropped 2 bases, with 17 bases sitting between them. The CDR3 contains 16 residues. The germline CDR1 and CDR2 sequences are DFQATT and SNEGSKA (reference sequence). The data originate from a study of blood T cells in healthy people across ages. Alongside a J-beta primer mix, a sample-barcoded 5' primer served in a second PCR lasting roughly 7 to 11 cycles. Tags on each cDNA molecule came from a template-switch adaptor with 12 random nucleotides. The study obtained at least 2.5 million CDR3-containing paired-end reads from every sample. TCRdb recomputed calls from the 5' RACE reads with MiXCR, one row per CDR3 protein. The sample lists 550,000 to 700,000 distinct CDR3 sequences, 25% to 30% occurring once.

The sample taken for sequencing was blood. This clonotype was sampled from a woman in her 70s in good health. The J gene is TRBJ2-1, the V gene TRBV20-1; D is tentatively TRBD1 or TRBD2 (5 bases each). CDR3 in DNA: TGCAGTGCTAGGGCGACAGCGGTGGGACCCTACAATGAGCAGTTCTTC. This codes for CSARATAVGPYNEQFF.